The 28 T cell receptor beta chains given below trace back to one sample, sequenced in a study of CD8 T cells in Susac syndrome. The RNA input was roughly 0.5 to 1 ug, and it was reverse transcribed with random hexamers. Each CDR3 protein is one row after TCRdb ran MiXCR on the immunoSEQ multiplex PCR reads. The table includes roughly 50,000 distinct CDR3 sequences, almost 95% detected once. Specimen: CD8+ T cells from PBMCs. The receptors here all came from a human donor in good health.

CDR3 residues: CASSYSDSDMNTEAFF. CDR3 sequence (DNA): TGTGCCAGCAGTTACTCCGACAGTGATATGAACACTGAAGCTTTCTTT. V and J are TRBV6-2 or TRBV6-3 and TRBJ1-1, with D maybe TRBD1 (5 bases). The CDR3 spans 16 residues. Trimming took 0 bases from V and 0 from J, leaving 11 bases between them. CDR1 is MNHEY and CDR2 is SVGEGT in the germline V gene.

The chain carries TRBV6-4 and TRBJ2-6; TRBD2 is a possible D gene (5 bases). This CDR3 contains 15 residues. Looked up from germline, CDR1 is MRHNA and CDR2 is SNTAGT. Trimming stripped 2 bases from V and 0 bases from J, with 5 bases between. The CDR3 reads CASSDRDSGANVLTF. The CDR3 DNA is TGTGCCAGCAGTGACCGGGACTCTGGGGCCAACGTCCTGACTTTC.

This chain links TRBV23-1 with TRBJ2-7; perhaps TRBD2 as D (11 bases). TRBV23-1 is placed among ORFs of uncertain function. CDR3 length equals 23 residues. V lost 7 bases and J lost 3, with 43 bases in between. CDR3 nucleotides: TGCGCCAGCACTCTACGACCGGGACAGGGGCCGGGACTAGCGGTTCTCGGGCGCTACGAGCAGTACTTC. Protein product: CASTLRPGQGPGLAVLGRYEQYF.

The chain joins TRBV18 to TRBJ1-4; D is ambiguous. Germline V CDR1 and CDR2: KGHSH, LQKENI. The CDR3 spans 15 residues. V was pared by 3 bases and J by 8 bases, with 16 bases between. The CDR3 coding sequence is TGTGCCAGCTCACCCCAGGCCGAATCGGGAGAAAAACTGTTTTTT. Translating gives CASSPQAESGEKLFF.

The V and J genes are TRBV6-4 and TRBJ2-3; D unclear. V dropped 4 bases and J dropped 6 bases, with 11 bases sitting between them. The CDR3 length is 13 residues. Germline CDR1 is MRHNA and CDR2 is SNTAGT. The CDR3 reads CASSVAVGDTQYF. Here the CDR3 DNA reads TGTGCCAGCAGTGTTGCGGTTGGCGATACGCAGTATTTT.

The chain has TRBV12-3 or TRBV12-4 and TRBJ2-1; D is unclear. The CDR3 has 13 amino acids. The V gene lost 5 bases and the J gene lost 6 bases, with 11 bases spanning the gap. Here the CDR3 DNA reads TGTGCCAGCAGTCCCCTGACCATCAATGAGCAGTTCTTC. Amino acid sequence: CASSPLTINEQFF.

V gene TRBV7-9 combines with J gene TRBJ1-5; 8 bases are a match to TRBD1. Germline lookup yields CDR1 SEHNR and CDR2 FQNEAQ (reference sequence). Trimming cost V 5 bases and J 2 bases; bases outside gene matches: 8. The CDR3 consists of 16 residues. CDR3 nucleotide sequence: TGTGCCAGCAGCACTGGGACAGGTGGTCGCAATCAGCCCCAGCATTTT. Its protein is CASSTGTGGRNQPQHF.

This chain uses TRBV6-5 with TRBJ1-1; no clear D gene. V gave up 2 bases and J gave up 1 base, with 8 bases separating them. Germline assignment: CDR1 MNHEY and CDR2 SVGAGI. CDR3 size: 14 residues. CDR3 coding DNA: TGTGCCAGCAGTTACGGGTTGCGGAACACTGAAGCTTTCTTT. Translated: CASSYGLRNTEAFF.

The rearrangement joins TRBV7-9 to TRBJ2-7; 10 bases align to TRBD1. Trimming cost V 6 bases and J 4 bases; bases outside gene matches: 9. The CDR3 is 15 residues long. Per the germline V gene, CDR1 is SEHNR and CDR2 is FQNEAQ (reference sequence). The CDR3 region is CASRDPGQGLYEQYF. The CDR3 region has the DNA TGTGCCAGCAGAGATCCGGGACAGGGGCTGTACGAGCAGTACTTC.

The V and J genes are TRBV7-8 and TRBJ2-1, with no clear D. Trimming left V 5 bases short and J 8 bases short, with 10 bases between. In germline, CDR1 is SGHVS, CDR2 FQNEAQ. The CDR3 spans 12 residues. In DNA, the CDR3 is TGTGCCAGCAGCCCCTCGACATATGAGCAGTTCTTC. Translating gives CASSPSTYEQFF.

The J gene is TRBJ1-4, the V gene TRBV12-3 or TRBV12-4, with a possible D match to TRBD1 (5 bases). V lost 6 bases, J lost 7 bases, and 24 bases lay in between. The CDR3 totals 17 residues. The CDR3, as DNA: TGTGCCAGCAGCCCCCTCATGCCCGGGGCGTCTAGTGAAAAACTGTTTTTT. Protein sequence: CASSPLMPGASSEKLFF.

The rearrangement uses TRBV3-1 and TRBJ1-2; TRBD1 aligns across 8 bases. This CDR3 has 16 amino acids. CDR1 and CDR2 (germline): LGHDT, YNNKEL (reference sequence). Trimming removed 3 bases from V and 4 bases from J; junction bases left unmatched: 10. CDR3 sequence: CASSQGQEHIPYGYTF. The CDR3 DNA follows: TGTGCCAGCAGCCAGGGACAGGAGCATATTCCCTATGGCTACACCTTC.

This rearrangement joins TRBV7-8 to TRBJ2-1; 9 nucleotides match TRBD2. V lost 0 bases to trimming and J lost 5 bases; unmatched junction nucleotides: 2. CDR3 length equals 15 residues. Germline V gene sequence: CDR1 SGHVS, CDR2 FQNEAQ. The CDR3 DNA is TGTGCCAGCAGCTTAGCTCCTAGCGGGAACAATGAGCAGTTCTTC. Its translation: CASSLAPSGNNEQFF.

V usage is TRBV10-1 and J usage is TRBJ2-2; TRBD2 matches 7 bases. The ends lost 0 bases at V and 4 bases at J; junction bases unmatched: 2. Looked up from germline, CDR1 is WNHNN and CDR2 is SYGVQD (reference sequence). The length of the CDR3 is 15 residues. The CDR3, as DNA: TGCGCCAGCAGTGAGTCGAAGCGGGGCACCGGGGAGCTGTTTTTT. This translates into CASSESKRGTGELFF.

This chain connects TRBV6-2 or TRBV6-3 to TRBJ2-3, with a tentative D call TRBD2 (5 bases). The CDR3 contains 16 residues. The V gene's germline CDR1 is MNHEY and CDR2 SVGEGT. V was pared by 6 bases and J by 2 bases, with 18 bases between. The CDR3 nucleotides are TGTGCCAGCAGGAATAATGGACTTGTACTCACAGATACGCAGTATTTT. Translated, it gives CASRNNGLVLTDTQYF.

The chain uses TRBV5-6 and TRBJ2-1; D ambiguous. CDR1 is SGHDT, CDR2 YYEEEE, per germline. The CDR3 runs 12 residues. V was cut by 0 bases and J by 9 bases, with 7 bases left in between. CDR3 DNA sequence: TGTGCCAGCAGCTTGGAATGGAGTGAGCAGTTCTTC. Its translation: CASSLEWSEQFF.

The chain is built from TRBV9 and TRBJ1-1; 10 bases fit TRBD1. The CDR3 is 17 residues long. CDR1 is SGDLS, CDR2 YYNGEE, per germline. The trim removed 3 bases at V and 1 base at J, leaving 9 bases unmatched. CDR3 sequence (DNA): TGTGCCAGCAGCGGCGCGACAGGGGGCGAGAGGAACACTGAAGCTTTCTTT. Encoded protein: CASSGATGGERNTEAFF.

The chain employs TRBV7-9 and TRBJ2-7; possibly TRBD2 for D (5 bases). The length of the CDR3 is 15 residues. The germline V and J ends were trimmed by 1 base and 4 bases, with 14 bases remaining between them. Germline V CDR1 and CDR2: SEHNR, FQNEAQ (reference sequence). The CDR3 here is CASSLDTRPVYEQYF. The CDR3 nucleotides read TGTGCCAGCAGCTTAGATACTAGGCCAGTTTACGAGCAGTACTTC.

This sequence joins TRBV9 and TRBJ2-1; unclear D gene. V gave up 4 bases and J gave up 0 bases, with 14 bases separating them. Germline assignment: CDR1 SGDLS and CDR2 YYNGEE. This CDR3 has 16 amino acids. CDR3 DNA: TGTGCCAGCAGCTTTTCGGCGGCACACTCCTACAATGAGCAGTTCTTC. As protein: CASSFSAAHSYNEQFF.

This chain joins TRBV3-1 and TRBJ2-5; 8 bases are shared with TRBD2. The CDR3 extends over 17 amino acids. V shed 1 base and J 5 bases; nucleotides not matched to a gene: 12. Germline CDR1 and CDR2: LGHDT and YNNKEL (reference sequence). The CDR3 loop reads CASSQVGGTRHRETQYF. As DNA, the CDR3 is TGTGCCAGCAGCCAAGTTGGGGGGACTAGGCATAGGGAGACCCAGTACTTC.

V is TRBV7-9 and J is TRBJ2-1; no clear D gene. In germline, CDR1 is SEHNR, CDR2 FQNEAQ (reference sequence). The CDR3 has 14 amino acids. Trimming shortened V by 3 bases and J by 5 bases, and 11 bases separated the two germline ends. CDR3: CASSLISPNNEQFF. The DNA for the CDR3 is TGTGCCAGCAGCTTGATTTCCCCCAACAATGAGCAGTTCTTC.

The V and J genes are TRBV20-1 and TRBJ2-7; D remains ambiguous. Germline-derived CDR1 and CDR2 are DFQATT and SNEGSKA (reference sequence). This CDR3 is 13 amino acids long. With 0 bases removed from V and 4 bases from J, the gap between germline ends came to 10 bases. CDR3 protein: CSARDIGDYEQYF. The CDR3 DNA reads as TGCAGTGCTAGAGATATAGGAGATTACGAGCAGTACTTC.

As DNA, the CDR3 is TGCGCCAGCAGCTTGGACTCTCAAGCCGGGGGCTACACCTTC. Residues: CASSLDSQAGGYTF. V usage is TRBV5-1 and J usage is TRBJ1-2; no definite D call. The CDR3 is 14 amino acids. The germline CDR1 and CDR2 sequences are SGHRS and YFSETQ. V was clipped by 0 bases and J by 8 bases, with 14 bases between them. Using reference TRBV5-1 and TRBJ1-2 for the parts outside the CDR3, the full variable domain is KAGVTQTPRYLIKTRGQQVTLSCSPISGHRSVSWYQQTPGQGLQFLFEYFSETQRNKGNFPGRFSGRQFSNSRSEMNVSTLELGDSALYLCASSLDSQAGGYTFGSGTRLTVV.

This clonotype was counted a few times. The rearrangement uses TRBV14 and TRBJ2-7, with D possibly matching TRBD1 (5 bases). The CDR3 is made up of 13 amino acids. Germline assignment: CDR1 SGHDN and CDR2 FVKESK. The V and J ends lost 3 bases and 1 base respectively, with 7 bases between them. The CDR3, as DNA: TGTGCCAGCAGCCAGTACAGGTCCTACGAGCAGTACTTC. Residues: CASSQYRSYEQYF.

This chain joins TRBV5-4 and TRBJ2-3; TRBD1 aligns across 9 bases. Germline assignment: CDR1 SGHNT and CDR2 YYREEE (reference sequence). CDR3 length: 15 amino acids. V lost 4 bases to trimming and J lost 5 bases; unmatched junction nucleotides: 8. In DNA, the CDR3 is TGTGCCAGCAGCGCCGGGACAGGGTTTCGAGATACGCAGTATTTT. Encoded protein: CASSAGTGFRDTQYF.

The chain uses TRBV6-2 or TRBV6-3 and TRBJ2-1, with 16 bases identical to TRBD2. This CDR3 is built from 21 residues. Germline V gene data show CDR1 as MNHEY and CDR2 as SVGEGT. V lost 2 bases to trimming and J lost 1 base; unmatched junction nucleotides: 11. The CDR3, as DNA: TGTGCCAGCAGTTACGAGGGGACTAGCGGGAGGGACGCAAGGTCCTACAATGAGCAGTTCTTC. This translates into CASSYEGTSGRDARSYNEQFF.

The chain's CDR3 is CASSLDSLNTEAFF. Here the CDR3 DNA reads TGCGCCAGCAGCTTGGACAGCCTGAACACTGAAGCTTTCTTT. The V and J genes are TRBV5-1 and TRBJ1-1; the D is unclear. Trimming took off 0 bases at V and 0 bases at J, with 6 bases between the two ends. CDR1 SGHRS and CDR2 YFSETQ come from the germline V gene. The CDR3 loop spans 14 amino acids.

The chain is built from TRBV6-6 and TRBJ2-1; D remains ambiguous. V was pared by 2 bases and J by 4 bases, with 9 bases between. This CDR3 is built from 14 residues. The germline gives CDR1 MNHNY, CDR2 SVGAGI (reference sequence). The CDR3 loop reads CASSYGSPYNEQFF. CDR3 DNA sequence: TGTGCCAGCAGTTACGGTTCCCCGTACAATGAGCAGTTCTTC.